The clone carrying this T cell receptor beta chain was counted a few times. J gave up 4 bases and V 4 bases, and 8 bases lay outside the gene matches. Germline-derived CDR1 and CDR2 are SGHAT and FQNNGV. This CDR3 region has 16 residues. The data belong to a study of type 1 regulatory T cells. The overall study: This in vitro CD4 product, T-allo10, is enriched for Tr1 cells and alloantigen-specific.

TCRdb analysed the reads with MiXCR anew, one entry per CDR3 protein. The profile shows 80,000 to 100,000 distinct CDR3 sequences, around a third of them singletons. The sample was CD4+ T cells, either the whole sample or a sorted fraction (not recorded which). The rearrangement uses TRBV11-2 and TRBJ2-2; TRBD1 aligns across 8 bases. The clonotype comes from a human donor in good health. The CDR3 protein is CASSSSTGARTGELFF. In DNA form, the CDR3 reads TGTGCCAGCAGCTCCTCGACAGGGGCGCGCACCGGGGAGCTGTTTTTT.